This is a list of T cell receptor beta chains from one sample in a study of shared clonotypes between healthy human individuals. TCRdb's copy holds only in-frame clones and misses some; the assay was immunoSEQ multiplex PCR. The sample lists over a million clones; about 98.5% were seen once. Input material: naive CD4+ T cells sorted from blood. The receptors originated from a man aged 25 to 45 in good health. CDR3s include the opening cysteine and the closing phenylalanine or tryptophan. D genes are given only for firm matches. Part of the rows lack a size; the others show once, few, many or a class for expanded clones.

D gene,J gene,clone size,V gene,CDR3 DNA,CDR3 protein
NA,TRBJ1-1,NA,TRBV10-1,TGCGCCAGCAGTCCCCAGGGGAACACTGAAGCTTTCTTT,CASSPQGNTEAFF
TRBD1,TRBJ1-5,few,TRBV5-4,TGTGCCAGCAGCTTGGCCGGGACAGCGAATCAGCCCCAGCATTTT,CASSLAGTANQPQHF
NA,TRBJ2-7,NA,TRBV21-1,TGTGCCAGCAGCAAAGGGGGGGCCTCCTACGAGCAGTACTTC,CASSKGGASYEQYF
TRBD1,TRBJ2-3,NA,TRBV5-1,TGCGCCAGCAGCTCGGGACAGGGAACAGATACGCAGTATTTT,CASSSGQGTDTQYF
TRBD1,TRBJ1-4,few,TRBV5-1,TGCGCCAGCAGCTTGGACAGGGGAGGTGAAAAACTGTTTTTT,CASSLDRGGEKLFF
TRBD2,TRBJ2-3,once,TRBV10-3,TGTGCCATCAGCTCAGATATCCACGGGAGGGACACAGATACGCAGTATTTT,CAISSDIHGRDTDTQYF
NA,TRBJ2-1,NA,TRBV29-1,TGCAGCAGCGTTGTTCTGGGTAGAGGCTACAATGAGCAGTTCTTC,CSSVVLGRGYNEQFF
NA,TRBJ2-7,NA,TRBV27,TGTGCCAGCAGTTTTTCAGTACAGGGATCCGAGCAGTACTTC,CASSFSVQGSEQYF
TRBD2,TRBJ2-7,NA,TRBV7-2,TGTGCCAGCAGCTTATTGACTAGCCAGTACGAGCAGTACTTC,CASSLLTSQYEQYF
NA,TRBJ2-7,NA,TRBV5-4,TGTGCCAGCAGCTTGGACCCCGGGACCGCCTACGAGCAGTACTTC,CASSLDPGTAYEQYF
NA,TRBJ2-7,once,TRBV11-2,TGTGCCAGCAGCCATCTCGGCGGACGCTACGAGCAGTACTTC,CASSHLGGRYEQYF
NA,TRBJ2-4,NA,TRBV28,TGTGCCAGCAGCTTAACAGGATTAGCCAAAAACATTCAGTACTTC,CASSLTGLAKNIQYF
TRBD2,TRBJ2-1,once,TRBV9,TGTGCCAGCAGCTCTGGGCTAGCGGAGTACAATGAGCAGTTCTTC,CASSSGLAEYNEQFF
TRBD1,TRBJ1-2,NA,TRBV4-3,TGCGCCAGCAGCCAAGATTCACGGGACAGGGGAAACTATGGCTACACCTTC,CASSQDSRDRGNYGYTF
TRBD2,TRBJ2-2,NA,TRBV9,TGTGCCAGCAGGGCCGGGACTAGTGTCCCCGGGGAGCTGTTTTTT,CASRAGTSVPGELFF
NA,TRBJ2-5,NA,TRBV28,TGTGCCAGCAGCCACGGGACTGTGCTGGAGACCCAGTACTTC,CASSHGTVLETQYF
TRBD2,TRBJ2-7,NA,TRBV14,TGTGCCAGCAGCCCAAGACTAGCGGCCAGCTCCTACGAGCAGTACTTC,CASSPRLAASSYEQYF
NA,TRBJ2-2,NA,TRBV18,TGTGCCAGCTCACCCACGCCGGACAGAGGTCGAAACACCGGGGAGCTGTTTTTT,CASSPTPDRGRNTGELFF
NA,TRBJ1-1,once,TRBV28,TGTGCCAGCAGTTTTGCAGGACCTTGGAACACTGAAGCTTTCTTT,CASSFAGPWNTEAFF
NA,TRBJ1-2,once,TRBV7-6,TGTGCCAGCAGCGCCCCGGGATATGGCTACACCTTC,CASSAPGYGYTF
TRBD1,TRBJ2-1,NA,TRBV6-4,TGTGCCAGCAGTGACTCAACAACCGGGACAGATGACGATGAGCAGTTCTTC,CASSDSTTGTDDDEQFF
TRBD2,TRBJ2-2,NA,TRBV6-1,TGTGCCAGCGGGCTGGGAGGGGAGGGCGGGGAGCTGTTTTTT,CASGLGGEGGELFF
NA,TRBJ2-7,NA,TRBV27,TGTGCCAGCACGGATGAGCAGTACTTC,CASTDEQYF
NA,TRBJ2-5,once,TRBV9,TGTGCCAGCAGCGTTACACAGACTGAGACCCAGTACTTC,CASSVTQTETQYF
NA,TRBJ2-2,NA,TRBV7-2,TGTGCCAGCAGCTTGGCCGGGCAGCACTACACCGGGGAGCTGTTTTTT,CASSLAGQHYTGELFF
TRBD1,TRBJ1-5,NA,TRBV11-2,TGTGCCAGCAGCGTTACGACAGGGGTTGGCAATCAGCCCCAGCATTTT,CASSVTTGVGNQPQHF
TRBD2,TRBJ2-3,NA,TRBV7-2,TGTGCCAGCAGCTTAGATGGGGGGAGGGCTCAAACAGATACGCAGTATTTT,CASSLDGGRAQTDTQYF
NA,TRBJ2-1,NA,TRBV28,TGTGCCAGCAGTTTATCGGGGAGTGAGCAGTTCTTC,CASSLSGSEQFF
TRBD2,TRBJ2-3,once,TRBV7-2,TGTGCCAGCAGCACGGGACTAGGTGCAGATACGCAGTATTTT,CASSTGLGADTQYF
NA,TRBJ2-7,NA,TRBV30,TGTGCCTGGAGTAATTATTTAGGGAGAACAGGCATCGGTCCCTACGAGCAGTACTTC,CAWSNYLGRTGIGPYEQYF
TRBD1,TRBJ2-2,NA,TRBV28,TGTGCCAGCAGTATAGGGACAGTAGGGACCGGGGAGCTGTTTTTT,CASSIGTVGTGELFF
TRBD1,TRBJ2-2,NA,TRBV9,TGTGCCAGCAGCGTAGGTGTAGGGGGCGTTTTGACCGGGGAGCTGTTTTTT,CASSVGVGGVLTGELFF
NA,TRBJ2-5,NA,TRBV14,TGTGCCAGCAGCCAAGAATCGCAGGACATCCAAGAGACCCAGTACTTC,CASSQESQDIQETQYF
NA,TRBJ2-1,once,TRBV29-1,TGCAGCGTTGAAGGCGGTTCGTTCTTC,CSVEGGSFF
TRBD1,TRBJ1-1,NA,TRBV5-1,TGCGCCAGCAGCTTGGGGGACAGGAACACTGAAGCTTTCTTT,CASSLGDRNTEAFF
NA,TRBJ2-7,NA,TRBV5-6,TGTGCCAGCAGCTTGGCCTTCGGACAAGACCCCGCTGAGCAGTACTTC,CASSLAFGQDPAEQYF
NA,TRBJ2-3,NA,TRBV4-3,TGCGCCAGCAGCCAAGAAGCCAGGGAAGATACGCAGTATTTT,CASSQEAREDTQYF
NA,TRBJ2-7,NA,TRBV5-4,TGTGCCAGCAGCCAGACTGGGCGGGAAACCTACGAGCAGTACTTC,CASSQTGRETYEQYF
NA,TRBJ1-5,NA,TRBV30,TGTGCCTGTAAGGACGATCTCAATCAGCCCCAGCATTTT,CACKDDLNQPQHF
NA,TRBJ1-4,NA,TRBV30,TGTGCCTGGAGGGGTCGAGAAAAACTGTTTTTT,CAWRGREKLFF
NA,TRBJ2-2,NA,TRBV7-2,TGTGCCAGCAGCAGGGATGTGGCCTCCGGGGAGCTGTTTTTT,CASSRDVASGELFF
NA,TRBJ1-2,NA,TRBV6-1,TGTGCCAGCCGTGAAGGGGCAGGGGCTCTCTATGGCTACACCTTC,CASREGAGALYGYTF
NA,TRBJ1-3,NA,TRBV18,TGTGCCAGCTCACCACTGACAGGCTCTGGAAACACCATATATTTT,CASSPLTGSGNTIYF
NA,TRBJ2-7,NA,TRBV5-1,TGCGCCAGCAGCTTGGGGGGGCGCACCTACGAGCAGTACTTC,CASSLGGRTYEQYF
TRBD1,TRBJ1-3,NA,TRBV10-3,TGTGCCAACGCGAAAGGACAGGACTCTGGAAACACCATATATTTT,CANAKGQDSGNTIYF
NA,TRBJ1-1,NA,TRBV29-1,TGCAGCGTGACGGGACTTAGGGTGGCTGAAGCTTTCTTT,CSVTGLRVAEAFF
TRBD1,TRBJ2-7,NA,TRBV10-3,TGTGCCATCAGTGACGGGACAGGGACCTACGAGCAGTACTTC,CAISDGTGTYEQYF
NA,TRBJ2-2,NA,TRBV18,TGTGCCAGCTCACCGACAGGCACCGGGGAGCTGTTTTTT,CASSPTGTGELFF
NA,TRBJ1-2,NA,TRBV2,TGTGCCACCCGGCGCGGGAACTATGGCTACACCTTC,CATRRGNYGYTF
NA,TRBJ2-5,NA,TRBV4-1,TGCGCCAGCAGCCAAGTAATAGGGGAGACCCAGTACTTC,CASSQVIGETQYF
TRBD1,TRBJ2-7,NA,TRBV6-5,TGTGCCAGCAGTTATACAGGGGGCGGCGAGCAGTACTTC,CASSYTGGGEQYF
NA,TRBJ2-3,NA,TRBV6-6,TGTGCCAGCAGGAGAGGGAAGTCCACAGATACGCAGTATTTT,CASRRGKSTDTQYF
TRBD1,TRBJ2-7,NA,TRBV7-8,TGTGCCAGCAGCTCCTTGGACAGGGTGTCCTACTACGAGCAGTACTTC,CASSSLDRVSYYEQYF
TRBD2,TRBJ2-2,once,TRBV7-6,TGTGCCAGCAGCTCCTTAGCGGGAGTAGGAACCGGGGAGCTGTTTTTT,CASSSLAGVGTGELFF
NA,TRBJ2-7,NA,TRBV2,TGTGCCAGCAGTATCGAGACAGGAGCTTACGAGCAGTACTTC,CASSIETGAYEQYF